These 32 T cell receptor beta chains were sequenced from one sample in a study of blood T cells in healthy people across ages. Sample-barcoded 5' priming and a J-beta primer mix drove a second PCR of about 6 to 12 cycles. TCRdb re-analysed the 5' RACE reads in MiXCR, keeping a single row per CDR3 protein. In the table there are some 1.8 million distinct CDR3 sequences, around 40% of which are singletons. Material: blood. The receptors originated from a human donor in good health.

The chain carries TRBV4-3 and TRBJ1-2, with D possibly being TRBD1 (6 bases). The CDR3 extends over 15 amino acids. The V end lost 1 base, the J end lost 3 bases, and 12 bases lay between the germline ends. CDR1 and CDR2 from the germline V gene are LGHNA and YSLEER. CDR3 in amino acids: CASSQVGGGHYGYTF. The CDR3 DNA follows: TGCGCCAGCAGCCAAGTGGGCGGGGGCCACTATGGCTACACCTTC.

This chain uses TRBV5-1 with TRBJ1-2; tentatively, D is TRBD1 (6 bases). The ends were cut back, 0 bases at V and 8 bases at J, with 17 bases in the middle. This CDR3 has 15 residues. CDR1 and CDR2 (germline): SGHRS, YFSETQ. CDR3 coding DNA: TGCGCCAGCAGCTTGGGTGGGGGCCCATACGACGGCTACACCTTC. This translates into CASSLGGGPYDGYTF.

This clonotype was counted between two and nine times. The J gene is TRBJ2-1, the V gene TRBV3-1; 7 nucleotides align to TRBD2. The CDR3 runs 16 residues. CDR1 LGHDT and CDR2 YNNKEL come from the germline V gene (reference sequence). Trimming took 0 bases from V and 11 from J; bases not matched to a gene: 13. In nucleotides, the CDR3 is TGTGCCAGCAGCCAAGATGTTGTCGGGGGGATTTCTAAGCAGTTCTTC. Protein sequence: CASSQDVVGGISKQFF.

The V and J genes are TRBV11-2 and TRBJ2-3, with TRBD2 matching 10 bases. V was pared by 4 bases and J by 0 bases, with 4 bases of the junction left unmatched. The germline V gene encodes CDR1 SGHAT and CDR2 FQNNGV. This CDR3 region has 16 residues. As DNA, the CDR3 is TGTGCCAGCAGCTCAACTAGCGGGGCTAGCACAGATACGCAGTATTTT. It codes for CASSSTSGASTDTQYF.

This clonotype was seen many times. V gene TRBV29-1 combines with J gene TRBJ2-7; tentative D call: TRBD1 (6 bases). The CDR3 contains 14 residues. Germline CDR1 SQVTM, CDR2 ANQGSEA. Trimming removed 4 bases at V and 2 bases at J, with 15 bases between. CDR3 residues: CSVVDNRAPYEQYF. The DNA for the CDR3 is TGCAGCGTTGTCGACAACAGGGCCCCCTACGAGCAGTACTTC.

In DNA, the CDR3 is TGTGCCATCAGTCGGGACCCACGGAGGGAGACCCAGTACTTC. It yields the protein CAISRDPRRETQYF. V is TRBV10-3 and J is TRBJ2-5; D tentatively fits TRBD1 or TRBD2 (5 bases each). CDR3 length: 14 amino acids. Germline CDR1 is ENHRY and CDR2 is SYGVKD. V dropped 5 bases and J dropped 5 bases, with 15 bases sitting between them.

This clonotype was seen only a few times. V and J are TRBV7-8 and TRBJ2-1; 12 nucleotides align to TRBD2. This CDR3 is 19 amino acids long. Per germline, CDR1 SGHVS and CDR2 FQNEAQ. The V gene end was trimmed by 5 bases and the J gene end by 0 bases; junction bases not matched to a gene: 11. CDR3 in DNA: TGTGCCAGCAGCGCCAGACTAGCGGGGGCCCTGAGCTCCTACAATGAGCAGTTCTTC. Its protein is CASSARLAGALSSYNEQFF.

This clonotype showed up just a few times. CDR3: CASSFTSLWSGANVLTF. The CDR3 bases are TGTGCCAGCAGTTTCACTTCTCTTTGGTCTGGGGCCAACGTCCTGACTTTC. The rearrangement links TRBV28 to TRBJ2-6; D gene uncertain. The CDR3 is 17 residues long. The V end was cut by 3 bases, the J end by 1 base, with 13 bases between. Per germline, CDR1 MDHEN and CDR2 SYDVKM.

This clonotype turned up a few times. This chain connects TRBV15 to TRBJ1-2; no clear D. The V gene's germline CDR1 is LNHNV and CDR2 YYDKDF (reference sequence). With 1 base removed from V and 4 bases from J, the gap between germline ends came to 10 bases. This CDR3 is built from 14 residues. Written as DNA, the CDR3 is TGTGCCACCAGCAGAGTAAGGGTAACCTATGGCTACACCTTC. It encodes CATSRVRVTYGYTF.

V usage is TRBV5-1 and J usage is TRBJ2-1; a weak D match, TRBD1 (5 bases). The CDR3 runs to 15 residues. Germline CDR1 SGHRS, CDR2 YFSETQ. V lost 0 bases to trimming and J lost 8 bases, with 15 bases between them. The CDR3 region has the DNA TGCGCCAGCAGCTTGGAAACCGGCAGGGTAGATGAGCAGTTCTTC. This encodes CASSLETGRVDEQFF. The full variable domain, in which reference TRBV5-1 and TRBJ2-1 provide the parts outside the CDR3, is KAGVTQTPRYLIKTRGQQVTLSCSPISGHRSVSWYQQTPGQGLQFLFEYFSETQRNKGNFPGRFSGRQFSNSRSEMNVSTLELGDSALYLCASSLETGRVDEQFFGPGTRLTVL.

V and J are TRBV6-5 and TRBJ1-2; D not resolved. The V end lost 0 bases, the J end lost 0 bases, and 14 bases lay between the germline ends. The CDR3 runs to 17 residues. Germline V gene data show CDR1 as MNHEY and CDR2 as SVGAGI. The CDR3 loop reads CASSYSPGGPSNYGYTF. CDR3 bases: TGTGCCAGCAGTTACTCGCCCGGAGGGCCATCTAACTATGGCTACACCTTC.

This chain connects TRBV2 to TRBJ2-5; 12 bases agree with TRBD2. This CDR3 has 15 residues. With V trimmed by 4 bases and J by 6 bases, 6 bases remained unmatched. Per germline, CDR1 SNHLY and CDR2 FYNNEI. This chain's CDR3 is CASSGLLAGGKTQYF. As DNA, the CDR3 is TGTGCCAGCAGTGGATTACTAGCGGGGGGAAAGACCCAGTACTTC.

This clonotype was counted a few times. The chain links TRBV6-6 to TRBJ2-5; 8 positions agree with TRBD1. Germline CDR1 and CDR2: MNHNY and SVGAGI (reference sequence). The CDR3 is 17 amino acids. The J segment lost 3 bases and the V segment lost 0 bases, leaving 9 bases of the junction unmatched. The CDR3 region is CASSYSIWKQGEETQYF. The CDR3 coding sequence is TGTGCCAGCAGTTACTCGATCTGGAAACAGGGGGAAGAGACCCAGTACTTC.

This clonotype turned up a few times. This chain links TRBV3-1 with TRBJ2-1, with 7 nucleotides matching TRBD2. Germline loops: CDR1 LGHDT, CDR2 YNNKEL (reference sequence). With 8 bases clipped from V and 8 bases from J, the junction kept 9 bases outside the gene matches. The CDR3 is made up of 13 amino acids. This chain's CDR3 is CASGTTSLDEQFF. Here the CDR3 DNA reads TGTGCCAGCGGAACGACTAGCCTCGATGAGCAGTTCTTC.

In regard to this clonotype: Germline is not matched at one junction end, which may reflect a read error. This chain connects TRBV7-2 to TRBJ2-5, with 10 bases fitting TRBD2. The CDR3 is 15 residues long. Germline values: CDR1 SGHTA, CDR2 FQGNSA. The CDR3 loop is CASSLEAGGYETRYF. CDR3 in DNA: TGTGCCAGCAGCTTAGAAGCGGGGGGGTATGAGACCCGGTACTTC.

CDR3 DNA sequence: TGTGCCAGCAGTCGCGGGACGGCTGTGTTCACAGATACGCAGTATTTT. It codes for CASSRGTAVFTDTQYF. The chain has TRBV12-3 or TRBV12-4 and TRBJ2-3; the D gene is possibly TRBD2 (6 bases). This CDR3 is built from 16 residues. V was shortened by 5 bases and J by 2 bases, with 17 bases between the two germline ends.

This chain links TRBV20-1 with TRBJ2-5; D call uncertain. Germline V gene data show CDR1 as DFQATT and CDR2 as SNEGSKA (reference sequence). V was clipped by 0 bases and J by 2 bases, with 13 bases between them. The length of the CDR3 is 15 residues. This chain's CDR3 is CSARDGERSQETQYF. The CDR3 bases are TGCAGTGCTAGAGATGGGGAACGAAGTCAAGAGACCCAGTACTTC.

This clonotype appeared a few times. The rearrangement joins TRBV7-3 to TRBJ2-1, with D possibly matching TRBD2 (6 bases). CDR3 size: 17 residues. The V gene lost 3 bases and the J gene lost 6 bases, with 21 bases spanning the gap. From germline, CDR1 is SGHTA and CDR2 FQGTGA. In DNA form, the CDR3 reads TGTGCCAGCAGCTTGCGGGGCTCGATTAGGTCTCCCAATGAGCAGTTCTTC. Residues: CASSLRGSIRSPNEQFF.

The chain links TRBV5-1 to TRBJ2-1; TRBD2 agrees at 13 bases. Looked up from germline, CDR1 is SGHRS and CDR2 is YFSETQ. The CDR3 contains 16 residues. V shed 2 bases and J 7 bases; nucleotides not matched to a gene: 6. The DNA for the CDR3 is TGCGCCAGCAGCTTAGGACTAGCGGGGGTCTTAAATGAGCAGTTCTTC. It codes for CASSLGLAGVLNEQFF.

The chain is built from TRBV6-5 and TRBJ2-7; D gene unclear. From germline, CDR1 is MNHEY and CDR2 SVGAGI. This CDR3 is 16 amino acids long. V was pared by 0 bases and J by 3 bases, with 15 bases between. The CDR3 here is CASSYSDGNNNYEQYF. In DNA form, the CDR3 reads TGTGCCAGCAGTTACTCGGACGGAAACAACAACTACGAGCAGTACTTC.

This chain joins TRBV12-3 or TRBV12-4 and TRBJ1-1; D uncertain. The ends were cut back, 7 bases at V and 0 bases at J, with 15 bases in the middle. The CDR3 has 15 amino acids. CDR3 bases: TGTGCCAGCATTGTTTTTAGAGGCATGAACACTGAAGCTTTCTTT. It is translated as CASIVFRGMNTEAFF.

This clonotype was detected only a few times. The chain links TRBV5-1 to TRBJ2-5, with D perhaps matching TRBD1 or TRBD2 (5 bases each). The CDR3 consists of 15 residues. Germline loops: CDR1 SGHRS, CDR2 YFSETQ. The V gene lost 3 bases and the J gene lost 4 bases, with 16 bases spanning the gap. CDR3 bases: TGCGCCAGCAGCTCCAATCGGGGCGCCAGAGAGACCCAGTACTTC. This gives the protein CASSSNRGARETQYF.

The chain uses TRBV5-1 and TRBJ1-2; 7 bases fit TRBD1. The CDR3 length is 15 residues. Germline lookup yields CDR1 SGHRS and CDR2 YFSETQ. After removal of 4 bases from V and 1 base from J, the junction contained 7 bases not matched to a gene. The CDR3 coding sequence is TGCGCCAGCAGCGAGAGGAACAGGGGTAACTATGGCTACACCTTC. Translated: CASSERNRGNYGYTF.

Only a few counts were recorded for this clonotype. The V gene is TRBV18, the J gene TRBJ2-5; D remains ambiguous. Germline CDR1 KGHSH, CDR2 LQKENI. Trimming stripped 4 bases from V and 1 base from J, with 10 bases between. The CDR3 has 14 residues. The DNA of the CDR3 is TGTGCCAGCTCACGGGTCCCGCCCCAAGAGACCCAGTACTTC. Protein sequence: CASSRVPPQETQYF.

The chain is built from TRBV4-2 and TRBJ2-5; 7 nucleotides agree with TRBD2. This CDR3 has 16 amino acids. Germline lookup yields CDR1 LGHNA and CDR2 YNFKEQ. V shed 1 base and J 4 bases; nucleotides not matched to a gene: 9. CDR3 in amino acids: CASSQVQAGEGETQYF. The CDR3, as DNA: TGTGCCAGCAGCCAAGTGCAGGCGGGGGAGGGAGAGACCCAGTACTTC.

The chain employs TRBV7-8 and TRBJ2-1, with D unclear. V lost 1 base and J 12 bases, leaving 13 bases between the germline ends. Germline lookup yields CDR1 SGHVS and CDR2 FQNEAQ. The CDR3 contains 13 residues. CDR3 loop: CASSLGPRAAQFF. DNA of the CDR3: TGTGCCAGCAGCTTAGGCCCACGCGCCGCGCAGTTCTTC.

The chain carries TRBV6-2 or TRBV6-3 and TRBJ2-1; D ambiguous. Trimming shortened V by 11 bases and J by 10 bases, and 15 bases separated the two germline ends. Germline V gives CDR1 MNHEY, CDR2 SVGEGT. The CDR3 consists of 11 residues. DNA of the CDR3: TGTGCCGGATCACCCCGAAACGAGCAGTTCTTC. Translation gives CAGSPRNEQFF.

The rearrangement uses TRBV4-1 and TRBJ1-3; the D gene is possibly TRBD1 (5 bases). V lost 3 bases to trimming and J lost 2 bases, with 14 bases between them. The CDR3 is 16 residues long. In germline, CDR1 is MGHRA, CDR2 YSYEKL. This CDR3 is CASSHLTRGTGNTIYF. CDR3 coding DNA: TGCGCCAGCAGCCATCTAACCCGGGGGACTGGAAACACCATATATTTT.

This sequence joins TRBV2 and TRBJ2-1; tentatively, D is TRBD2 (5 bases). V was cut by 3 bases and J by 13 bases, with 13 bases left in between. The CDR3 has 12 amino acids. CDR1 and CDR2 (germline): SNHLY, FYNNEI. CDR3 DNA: TGTGCCAGCAGTGACCGGGATTCCTCTCAGTTCTTC. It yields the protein CASSDRDSSQFF.

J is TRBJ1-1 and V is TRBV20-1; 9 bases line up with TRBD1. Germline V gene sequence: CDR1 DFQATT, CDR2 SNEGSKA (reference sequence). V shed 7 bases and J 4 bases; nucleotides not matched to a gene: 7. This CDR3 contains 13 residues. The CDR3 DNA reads TGCAGTGTGGGACAGGGTTACCCCACTGAAGCTTTCTTT. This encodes CSVGQGYPTEAFF.

The CDR3 sequence is CASSYVGLAGGVEETQYF. CDR3 DNA sequence: TGTGCCAGCAGTTACGTGGGACTAGCGGGGGGGGTCGAGGAGACCCAGTACTTC. J is TRBJ2-5 and V is TRBV6-5, with 16 bases lining up with TRBD2. Trimming at V came to 2 bases and at J to 5 bases, leaving 8 bases not matched to a gene. This CDR3 has 18 residues. Germline CDR1 and CDR2: MNHEY and SVGAGI.

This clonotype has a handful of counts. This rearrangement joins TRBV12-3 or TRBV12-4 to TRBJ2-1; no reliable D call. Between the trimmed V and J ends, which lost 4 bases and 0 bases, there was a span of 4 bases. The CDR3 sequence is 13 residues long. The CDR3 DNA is TGTGCCAGCAGTTCCCACTCCTACAATGAGCAGTTCTTC. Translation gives CASSSHSYNEQFF.